The clone carrying this T cell receptor (beta chain) appeared many times. No antigen is known for it. From germline, CDR1 is KGHSH and CDR2 LQKENI. The CDR3 covers 13 residues. Between the trimmed V and J ends, which lost 4 bases and 10 bases, there was a span of 16 bases. Template material for amplifying TCR beta CDR3 regions consisted of RNA transcripts. The TCR CDR3 first-round RT-PCR relied on the HTBI primer set. TCRdb ran MiXCR on the multiplex PCR reads and lists one entry per CDR3 protein. Among roughly 250,000 distinct CDR3 sequences listed, roughly 15% were seen once. These data originate in a study of T cells in Graves' hyperthyroidism and ophthalmopathy. Findings and limits, study-wide: Most thyroid clonotypes expanded above 0.001 appeared in blood too. Ophthalmopathy got predicted by the model a median roughly 6.1 months before its onset.

Exclusion criteria comprised uncontrolled infection, other autoimmune disease, pregnancy or lactation. This chain uses TRBV18 with TRBJ1-1; no clear D gene. The material sequenced was blood. This TCR was recovered from a woman aged 18-35 years with Graves' ophthalmopathy. The CDR3 spells CASSREALSPAFF. CDR3 DNA: TGTGCCAGCTCACGCGAGGCGTTGAGTCCAGCTTTCTTT.